This T cell receptor (beta chain) was sequenced for a study of shared clonotypes between healthy human individuals. As for the study in general: CD4 naive and memory got three plates each, CD8 naive two, CD8 memory one.

Sequenced by immunoSEQ multiplex PCR; TCRdb stores in-frame clones only, minus some. The sample carries some 2.1 million clones, approximately 95% recorded once. Only CD45RO-negative cells positively selected for CCR7 counted as naive CD8 cells, so terminally differentiated effector memory CD45RA+ cells were excluded. This clone has just one count. The identical CDR3 is also encoded by other nucleotide sequences in the sample. This TCR was recovered from a man between 18 and 29 years old in good health. Sequencing was done on a sample of naive CD8+ T cells sorted from blood.

The chain's CDR3 is CASSIGTGVGNTEAFF. CDR3 DNA sequence: TGTGCCAGTAGTATAGGGACAGGGGTTGGGAACACTGAAGCTTTCTTT. This chain links TRBV19 with TRBJ1-1; TRBD1 aligns across 9 bases. CDR1 and CDR2 (germline): LNHDA, SQIVND (reference sequence). Trimming cost V 1 base and J 1 base; bases outside gene matches: 4. This CDR3 contains 16 residues.